The TCR beta chain under discussion was sequenced for a study of Ad26.COV2.S vaccination and SARS-CoV-2 variants. Looking at the study overall: COV1001, an Ad26.COV2.S trial, supplied this vaccine-arm donor. The authors gave Ad26.COV2.S intramuscularly, either once or twice 56 days apart. Study-level results: Breadth of non-spike TCRs did not differ between vaccinees and placebo recipients. Overall T cell responses may have been underestimated by the analyses of TCR breadth and depth.

Assay: immunoSEQ multiplex PCR; the TCRdb copy retains only in-frame clones and omits some. Among about 380,000 clones listed, about four fifths were seen once. Treatment given: some 20 received Ad26.COV2.S at low or high dose, single or two shots; roughly five received placebo; per-sample allocation not given. All samples were drawn on day 63, counting from the first vaccine or placebo injection. This clone was detected once. The antigen is undetermined. The CDR3 consists of 12 residues. Germline V gene data show CDR1 as MNHEY and CDR2 as SMNVEV (reference sequence). V was cut by 1 base and J by 8 bases, with 8 bases left in between.

Material: peripheral blood, obtained in a trial of Ad26.COV2.S vaccine versus placebo. The chain links TRBV27 to TRBJ1-2; D may be TRBD1 (5 bases). The receptor comes from a person aged 18-65 years who received the Ad26.COV2.S COVID-19 vaccine or a placebo. CDR3 coding DNA: TGTGCCAGCAGTTTATTGGGGCGCGGCTACACCTTC. Translation: CASSLLGRGYTF.